A selection of T cell receptor beta chains follows, all from one sample in a study of blood T cells in healthy people across ages. TCRdb reprocessed the 5' RACE reads with MiXCR, giving one entry per CDR3 protein. The sample carries fewer than 700,000 distinct CDR3 sequences, about 45% recorded once. Sequenced sample: blood. These receptors all stem from a man older than 75 in good health. The CDR3 runs from the conserved cysteine through the conserved F or W. Fields, in order: clone size, D gene, J gene, V gene, CDR3 DNA, CDR3 protein. D genes are given only for firm matches. Only part of the rows carry a size: once, few, many, or a class if the clone is expanded.

>many|TRBD1|TRBJ2-5|TRBV6-6
TGTGCCAGCAGTCAGACCCTGGACAGGGGAAAGGTGACCCAGTACTTC
CASSQTLDRGKVTQYF
>-|-|TRBJ2-3|TRBV10-3
TGTGCCATCAGTGAGCCCCGCTCTAGCACAGATACGCAGTATTTT
CAISEPRSSTDTQYF
>many|-|TRBJ2-1|TRBV6-6
TGTGCCAGCAGTTTTCTCGGGCAGGAAAAAAACAATGAGCAGTTCTTC
CASSFLGQEKNNEQFF
>-|TRBD2|TRBJ2-7|TRBV27
TGTGCCAGCAGTTCCGCCGGGGGGTCCTACGAGCAGTACTTC
CASSSAGGSYEQYF
>few|-|TRBJ1-6|TRBV7-2
TGTGCCAGCAGCCCTCAGCGGGGGGTACGGAATTCACCCCTCCACTTT
CASSPQRGVRNSPLHF
>-|TRBD2|TRBJ2-3|TRBV7-2
TGTGCCAGCGGACCGAACGGCGGGGGGGTAAATACGCAGTATTTT
CASGPNGGGVNTQYF
>-|-|TRBJ2-7|TRBV7-3
TGTGCCAGCAGCTTAGACGCTTTCTCCTACGAGCAGTACTTC
CASSLDAFSYEQYF
>many|-|TRBJ2-4|TRBV6-1
TGTGCCAGCAGCCCCCATGGCCGCGGGGGCGGGGGCAAAAACATTCAGTACTTC
CASSPHGRGGGGKNIQYF
>few|-|TRBJ1-6|TRBV20-1
TGCAGTGCTACCCCCGGCAGCGATAATTCACCCCTCCACTTT
CSATPGSDNSPLHF
>-|TRBD2|TRBJ2-3|TRBV6-2/TRBV6-3
TGTGCCAGCACCCCCAGGCGGGGGGGTCCCTCAGATACGCAGTATTTT
CASTPRRGGPSDTQYF
>-|-|TRBJ2-3|TRBV4-3
TGCGCCAGCAGCTCGCGACAGGGAGGTCCGGATACGCAGTATTTT
CASSSRQGGPDTQYF
>-|TRBD2|TRBJ2-1|TRBV4-3
TGCGCCAGCAGCCAAGGCGCAGCGGGAGGGTCAAATGAGCAGTTCTTC
CASSQGAAGGSNEQFF
>few|-|TRBJ2-1|TRBV20-1
TGCAGTGCTAGAGAGCGGGACTTTGAGCAGTTCTTC
CSARERDFEQFF
>-|-|TRBJ2-7|TRBV28
TGTGCCAGCAGTCCTATGGTAGGGTTAAGGGCTTCCTACGAGCAGTACTTC
CASSPMVGLRASYEQYF
>-|TRBD2|TRBJ2-3|TRBV20-1
TGCAGTGCTAGGCTTGCGGGAGGGGGAGATACGCAGTATTTT
CSARLAGGGDTQYF